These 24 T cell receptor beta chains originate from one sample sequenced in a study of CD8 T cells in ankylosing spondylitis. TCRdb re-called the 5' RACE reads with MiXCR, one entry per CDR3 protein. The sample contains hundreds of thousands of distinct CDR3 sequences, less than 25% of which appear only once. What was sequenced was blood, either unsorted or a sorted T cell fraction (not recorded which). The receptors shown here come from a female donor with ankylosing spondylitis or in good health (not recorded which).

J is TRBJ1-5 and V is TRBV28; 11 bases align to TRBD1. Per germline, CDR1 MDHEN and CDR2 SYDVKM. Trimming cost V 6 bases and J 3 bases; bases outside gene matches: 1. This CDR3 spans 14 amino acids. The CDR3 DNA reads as TGTGCCAGCAGGGGACAGGGGGACAATCAGCCCCAGCATTTT. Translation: CASRGQGDNQPQHF. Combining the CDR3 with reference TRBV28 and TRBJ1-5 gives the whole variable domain DVKVTQSSRYLVKRTGEKVFLECVQDMDHENMFWYRQDPGLGLRLIYFSYDVKMKEKGDIPEGYSVSREKKERFSLILESASTNQTSMYLCASRGQGDNQPQHFGDGTRLSIL.

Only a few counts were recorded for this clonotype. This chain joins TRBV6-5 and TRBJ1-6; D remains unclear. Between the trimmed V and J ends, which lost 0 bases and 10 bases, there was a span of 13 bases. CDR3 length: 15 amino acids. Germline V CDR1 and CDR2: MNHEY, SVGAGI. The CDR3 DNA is TGTGCCAGCAGTTACTCGTCCCAGCTTGGGTCACCCCTCCACTTT. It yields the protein CASSYSSQLGSPLHF.

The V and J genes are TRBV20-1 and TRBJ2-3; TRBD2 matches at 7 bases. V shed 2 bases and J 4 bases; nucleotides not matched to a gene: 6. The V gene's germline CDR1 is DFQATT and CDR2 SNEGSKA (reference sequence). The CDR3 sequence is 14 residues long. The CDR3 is CSARPGGSADTQYF. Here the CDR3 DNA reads TGCAGTGCTAGACCGGGAGGTTCAGCAGATACGCAGTATTTT.

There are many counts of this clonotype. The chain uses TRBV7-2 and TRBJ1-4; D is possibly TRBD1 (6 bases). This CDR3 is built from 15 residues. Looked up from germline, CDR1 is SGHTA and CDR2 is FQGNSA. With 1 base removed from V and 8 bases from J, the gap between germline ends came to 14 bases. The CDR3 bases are TGTGCCAGCAGCTTAGTATCAGACAGGTCCGAAAAACTGTTTTTT. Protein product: CASSLVSDRSEKLFF.

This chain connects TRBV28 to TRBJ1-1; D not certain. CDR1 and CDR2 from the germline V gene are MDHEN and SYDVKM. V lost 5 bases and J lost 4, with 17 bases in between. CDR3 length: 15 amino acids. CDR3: CASSRRGFRGTEAFF. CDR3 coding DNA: TGTGCCAGCAGTCGTCGCGGCTTCCGTGGCACTGAAGCTTTCTTT. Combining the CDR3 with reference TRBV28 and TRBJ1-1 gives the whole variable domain DVKVTQSSRYLVKRTGEKVFLECVQDMDHENMFWYRQDPGLGLRLIYFSYDVKMKEKGDIPEGYSVSREKKERFSLILESASTNQTSMYLCASSRRGFRGTEAFFGQGTRLTVV.

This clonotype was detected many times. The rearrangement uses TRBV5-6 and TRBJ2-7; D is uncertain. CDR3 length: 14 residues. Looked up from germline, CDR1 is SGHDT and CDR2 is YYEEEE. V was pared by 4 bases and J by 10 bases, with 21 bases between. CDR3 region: CASSPSRRNQHQYF. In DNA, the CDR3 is TGTGCCAGCAGCCCCTCCCGGCGGAACCAACACCAGTACTTC.

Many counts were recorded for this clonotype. CDR3 in amino acids: CASRLRDQPQHF. CDR3 in DNA: TGTGCCAGCAGACTCAGAGATCAGCCCCAGCATTTT. The chain is built from TRBV12-3 or TRBV12-4 and TRBJ1-5; no clear D gene. Trimming stripped 6 bases from V and 5 bases from J, with 8 bases between. The CDR3 has 12 amino acids.

CDR3: CASRPSGRALTGELFF. The CDR3 region has the DNA TGTGCCAGCAGGCCAAGCGGGAGGGCCCTCACCGGGGAGCTGTTTTTT. The chain couples TRBV6-5 to TRBJ2-2; TRBD2 matches 10 bases. CDR3 length: 16 amino acids. J gave up 4 bases and V 6 bases, and 8 bases lay outside the gene matches. Germline V CDR1 and CDR2: MNHEY, SVGAGI.

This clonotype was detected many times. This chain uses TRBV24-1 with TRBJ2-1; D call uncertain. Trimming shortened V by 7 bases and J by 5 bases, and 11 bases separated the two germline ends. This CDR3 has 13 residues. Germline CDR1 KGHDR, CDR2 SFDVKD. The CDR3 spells CATSHGPNNEQFF. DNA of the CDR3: TGTGCCACCAGCCACGGACCAAACAATGAGCAGTTCTTC.

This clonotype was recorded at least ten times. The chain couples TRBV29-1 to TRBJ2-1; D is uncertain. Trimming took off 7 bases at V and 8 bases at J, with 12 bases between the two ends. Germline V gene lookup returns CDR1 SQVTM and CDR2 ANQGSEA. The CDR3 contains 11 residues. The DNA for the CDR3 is TGCAGCGCTACCCCTCGCGATGAGCAGTTCTTC. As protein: CSATPRDEQFF.

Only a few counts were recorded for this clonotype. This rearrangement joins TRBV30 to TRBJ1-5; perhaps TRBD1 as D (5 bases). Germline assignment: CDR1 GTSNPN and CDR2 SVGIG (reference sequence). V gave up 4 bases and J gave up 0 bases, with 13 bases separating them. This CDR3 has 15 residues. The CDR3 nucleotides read TGTGCCTGGACCCACGGAGGGGTTAGCAATCAGCCCCAGCATTTT. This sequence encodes CAWTHGGVSNQPQHF.

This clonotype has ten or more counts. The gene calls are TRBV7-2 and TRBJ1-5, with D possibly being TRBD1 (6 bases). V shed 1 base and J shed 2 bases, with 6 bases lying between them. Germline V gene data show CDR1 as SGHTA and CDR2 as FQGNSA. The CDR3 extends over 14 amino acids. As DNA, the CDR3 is TGTGCCAGCAGCTTAGAGGGGGGCAATCAGCCCCAGCATTTT. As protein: CASSLEGGNQPQHF.

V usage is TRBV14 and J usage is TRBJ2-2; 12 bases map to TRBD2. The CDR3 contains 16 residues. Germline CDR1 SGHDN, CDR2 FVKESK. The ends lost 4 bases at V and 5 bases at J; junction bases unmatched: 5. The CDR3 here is CASSRDGTSGTGELFF. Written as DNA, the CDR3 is TGTGCCAGCAGCCGGGACGGGACTAGCGGGACCGGGGAGCTGTTTTTT. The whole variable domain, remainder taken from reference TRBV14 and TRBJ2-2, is EAGVTQFPSHSVIEKGQTVTLRCDPISGHDNLYWYRRVMGKEIKFLLHFVKESKQDESGMPNNRFLAERTGGTYSTLKVQPAELEDSGVYFCASSRDGTSGTGELFFGEGSRLTVL.

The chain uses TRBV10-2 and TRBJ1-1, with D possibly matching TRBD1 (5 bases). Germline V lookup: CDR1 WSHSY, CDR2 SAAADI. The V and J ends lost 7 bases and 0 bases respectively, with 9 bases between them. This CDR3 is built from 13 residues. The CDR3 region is CASIPGLNTEAFF. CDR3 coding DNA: TGCGCCAGCATCCCAGGGTTGAACACTGAAGCTTTCTTT.

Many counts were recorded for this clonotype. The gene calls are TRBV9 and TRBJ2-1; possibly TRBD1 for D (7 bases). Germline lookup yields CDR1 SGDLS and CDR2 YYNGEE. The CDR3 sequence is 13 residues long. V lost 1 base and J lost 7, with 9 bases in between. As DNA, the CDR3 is TGTGCCAGCAGCGTACAGGGGGGAAATGAGCAGTTCTTC. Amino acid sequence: CASSVQGGNEQFF.

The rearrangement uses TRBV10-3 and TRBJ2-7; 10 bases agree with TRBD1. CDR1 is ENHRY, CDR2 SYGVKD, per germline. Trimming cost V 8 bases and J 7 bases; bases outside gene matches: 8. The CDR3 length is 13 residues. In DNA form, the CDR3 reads TGTGCCATCTGGGACAGGGGTCAAGGGGAGCAGTACTTC. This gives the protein CAIWDRGQGEQYF.

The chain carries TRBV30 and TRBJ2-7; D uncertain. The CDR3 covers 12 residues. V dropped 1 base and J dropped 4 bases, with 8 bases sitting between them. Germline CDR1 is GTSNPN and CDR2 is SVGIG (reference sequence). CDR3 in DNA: TGTGCCTGGAGTGCCCAAGGGTACGAGCAGTACTTC. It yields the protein CAWSAQGYEQYF.

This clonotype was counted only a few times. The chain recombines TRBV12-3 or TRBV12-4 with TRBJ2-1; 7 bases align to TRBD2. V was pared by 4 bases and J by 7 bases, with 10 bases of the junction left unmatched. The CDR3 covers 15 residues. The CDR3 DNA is TGTGCCAGCAGTTCCCTTGGGGAGGGGAGAAATGAGCAGTTCTTC. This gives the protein CASSSLGEGRNEQFF.

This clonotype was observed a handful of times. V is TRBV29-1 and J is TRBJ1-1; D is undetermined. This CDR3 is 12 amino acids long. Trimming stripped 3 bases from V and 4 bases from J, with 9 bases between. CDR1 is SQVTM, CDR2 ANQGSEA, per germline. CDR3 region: CSVDLGSTEAFF. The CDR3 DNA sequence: TGCAGCGTTGATCTGGGGAGCACTGAAGCTTTCTTT.

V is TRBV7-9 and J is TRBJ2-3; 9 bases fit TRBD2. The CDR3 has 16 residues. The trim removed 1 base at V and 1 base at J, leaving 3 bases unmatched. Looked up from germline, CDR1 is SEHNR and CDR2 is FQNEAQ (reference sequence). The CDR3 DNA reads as TGTGCCAGCAGCTTAGGTTGGACTAGCGGCACAGATACGCAGTATTTT. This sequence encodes CASSLGWTSGTDTQYF.

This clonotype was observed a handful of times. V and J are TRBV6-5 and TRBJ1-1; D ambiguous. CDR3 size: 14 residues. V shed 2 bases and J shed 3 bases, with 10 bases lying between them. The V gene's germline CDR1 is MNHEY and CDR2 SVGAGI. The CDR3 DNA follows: TGTGCCAGCAGTTACGCGGATGGGGACACTGAAGCTTTCTTT. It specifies CASSYADGDTEAFF.

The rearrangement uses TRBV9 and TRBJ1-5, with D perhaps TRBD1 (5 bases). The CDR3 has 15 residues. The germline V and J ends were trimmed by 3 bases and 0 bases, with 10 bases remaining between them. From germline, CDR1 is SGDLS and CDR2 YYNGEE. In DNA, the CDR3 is TGTGCCAGCAGCGCGGACATTGATAGCAATCAGCCCCAGCATTTT. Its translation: CASSADIDSNQPQHF.

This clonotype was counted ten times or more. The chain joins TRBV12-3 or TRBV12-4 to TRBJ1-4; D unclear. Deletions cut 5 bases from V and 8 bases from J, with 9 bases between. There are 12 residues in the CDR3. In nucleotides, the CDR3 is TGTGCCAGCAGTCCCCCGGTCGAAAAACTGTTTTTT. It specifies CASSPPVEKLFF.

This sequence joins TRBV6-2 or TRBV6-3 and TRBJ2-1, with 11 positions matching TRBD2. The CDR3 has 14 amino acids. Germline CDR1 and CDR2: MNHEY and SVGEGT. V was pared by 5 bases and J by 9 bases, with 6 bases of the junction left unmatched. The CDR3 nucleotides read TGTGCCAGCAGTACACTAGCGGGGGTGCGTGAGCAGTTCTTC. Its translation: CASSTLAGVREQFF.